This T cell receptor beta chain stems from a study of blood T cell repertoires in COVID-19. Study at large: Specimens from acute and convalescent COVID-19 originated in the United States, Italy and Spain.

Profiling relied on immunoSEQ multiplex PCR, and the TCRdb table lists in-frame clones only, not all of them. The sample carries approximately 65,000 clones, about 90% recorded once. Losses at the gene ends were 5 bases for V and 1 base for J; bases not matched to a gene: 8. This CDR3 has 16 residues. Germline V gene lookup returns CDR1 KGHDR and CDR2 SFDVKD. This clonotype originated in a human donor in a cohort sampled during active COVID-19. Material: peripheral blood. The chain carries TRBV24-1 and TRBJ2-3; TRBD2 aligns across 7 bases. Here the CDR3 DNA reads TGTGCCACCAGTGCCGAGCCTGGACTAGGCACAGATACGCAGTATTTT. This sequence encodes CATSAEPGLGTDTQYF.